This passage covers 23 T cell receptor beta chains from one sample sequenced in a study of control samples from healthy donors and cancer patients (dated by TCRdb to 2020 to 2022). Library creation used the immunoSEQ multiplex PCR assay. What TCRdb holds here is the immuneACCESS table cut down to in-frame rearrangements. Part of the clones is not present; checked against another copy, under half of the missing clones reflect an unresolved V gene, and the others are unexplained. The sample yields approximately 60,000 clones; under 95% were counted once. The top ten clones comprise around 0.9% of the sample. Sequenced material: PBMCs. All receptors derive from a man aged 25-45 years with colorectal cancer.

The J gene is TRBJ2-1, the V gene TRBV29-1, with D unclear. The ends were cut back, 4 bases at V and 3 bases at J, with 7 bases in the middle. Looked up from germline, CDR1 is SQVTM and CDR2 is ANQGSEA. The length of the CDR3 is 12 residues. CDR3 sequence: CSVVPDYNEQFF. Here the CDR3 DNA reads TGCAGCGTTGTTCCCGACTACAATGAGCAGTTCTTC.

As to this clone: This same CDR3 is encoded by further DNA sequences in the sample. CDR3 in amino acids: CASSLYNEQFF. As DNA, the CDR3 is TGTGCCAGCAGCCTGTACAATGAGCAGTTCTTC. This chain links TRBV5-4 with TRBJ2-1; D gene uncertain. This CDR3 spans 11 amino acids. Trimming took off 4 bases at V and 4 bases at J, with 3 bases between the two ends. Germline values: CDR1 SGHNT, CDR2 YYREEE (reference sequence).

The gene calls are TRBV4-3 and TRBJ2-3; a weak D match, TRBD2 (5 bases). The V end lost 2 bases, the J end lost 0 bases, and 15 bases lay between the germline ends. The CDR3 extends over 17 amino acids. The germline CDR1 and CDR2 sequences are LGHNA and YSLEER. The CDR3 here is CASSQRSSTYSTDTQYF. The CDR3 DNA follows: TGCGCCAGCAGCCAAAGGTCTAGCACTTATAGCACAGATACGCAGTATTTT.

The CDR3 protein is CATHSRGGKNTGELFF. In DNA, the CDR3 is TGTGCCACCCACAGCCGAGGCGGGAAGAACACCGGGGAGCTGTTTTTT. The chain couples TRBV6-6 to TRBJ2-2; possibly TRBD2 for D (6 bases). The CDR3 has 16 amino acids. The ends were cut back, 10 bases at V and 1 base at J, with 19 bases in the middle. In germline, CDR1 is MNHNY, CDR2 SVGAGI (reference sequence).

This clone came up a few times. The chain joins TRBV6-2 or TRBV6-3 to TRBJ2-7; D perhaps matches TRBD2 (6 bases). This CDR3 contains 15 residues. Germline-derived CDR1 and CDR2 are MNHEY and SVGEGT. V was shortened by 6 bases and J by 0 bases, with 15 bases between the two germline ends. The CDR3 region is CASSSGTLSSYEQYF. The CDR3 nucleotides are TGTGCCAGCAGCTCCGGGACTCTAAGCTCCTACGAGCAGTACTTC.

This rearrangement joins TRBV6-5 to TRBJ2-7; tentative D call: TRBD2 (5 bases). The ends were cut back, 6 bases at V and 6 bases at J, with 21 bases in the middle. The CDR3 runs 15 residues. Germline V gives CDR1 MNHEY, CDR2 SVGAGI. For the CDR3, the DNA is TGTGCCAGCAGCCAAGGGTTTATGAGGGTCGCCGAGCAGTACTTC. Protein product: CASSQGFMRVAEQYF.

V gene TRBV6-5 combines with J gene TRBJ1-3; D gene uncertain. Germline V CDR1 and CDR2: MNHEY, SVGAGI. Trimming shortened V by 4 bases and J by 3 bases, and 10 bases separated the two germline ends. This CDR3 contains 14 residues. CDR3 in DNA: TGTGCCAGCAGTTCCTCGAATGTTGGAAACACCATATATTTT. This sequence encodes CASSSSNVGNTIYF.

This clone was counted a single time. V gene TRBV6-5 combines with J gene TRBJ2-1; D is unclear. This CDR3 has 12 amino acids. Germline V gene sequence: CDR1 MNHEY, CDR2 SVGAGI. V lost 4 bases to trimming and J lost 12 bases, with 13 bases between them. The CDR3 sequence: CASSSGPIGQFF. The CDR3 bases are TGTGCCAGCAGTTCTGGACCGATCGGGCAGTTCTTC.

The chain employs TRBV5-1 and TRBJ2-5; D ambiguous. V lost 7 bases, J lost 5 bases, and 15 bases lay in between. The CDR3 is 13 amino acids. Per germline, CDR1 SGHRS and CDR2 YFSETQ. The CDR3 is CASSDQVRETQYF. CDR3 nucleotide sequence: TGCGCCAGCTCAGATCAGGTCAGGGAGACCCAGTACTTC.

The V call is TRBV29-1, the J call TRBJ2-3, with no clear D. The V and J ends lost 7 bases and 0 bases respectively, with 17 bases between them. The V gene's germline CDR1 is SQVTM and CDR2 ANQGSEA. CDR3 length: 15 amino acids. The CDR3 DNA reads TGCAGCGCAAGGCTAGTATCCGTAAGCACAGATACGCAGTATTTT. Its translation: CSARLVSVSTDTQYF.

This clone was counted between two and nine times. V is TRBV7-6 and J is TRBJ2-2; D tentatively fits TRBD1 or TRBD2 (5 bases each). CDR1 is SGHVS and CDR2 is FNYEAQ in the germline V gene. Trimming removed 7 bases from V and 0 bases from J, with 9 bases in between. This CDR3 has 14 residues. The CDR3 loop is CASKGRSNTGELFF. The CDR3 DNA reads TGTGCCAGCAAGGGACGTTCGAACACCGGGGAGCTGTTTTTT. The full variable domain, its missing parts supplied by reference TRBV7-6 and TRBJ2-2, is GAGVSQSPRYKVTKRGQDVALRCDPISGHVSLYWYRQALGQGPEFLTYFNYEAQQDKSGLPNDRFSAERPEGSISTLTIQRTEQRDSAMYRCASKGRSNTGELFFGEGSRLTVL.

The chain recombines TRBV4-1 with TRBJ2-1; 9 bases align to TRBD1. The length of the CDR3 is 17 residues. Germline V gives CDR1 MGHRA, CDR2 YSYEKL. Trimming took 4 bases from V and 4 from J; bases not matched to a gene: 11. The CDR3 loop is CASSLGGTGQGYNEQFF. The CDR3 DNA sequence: TGCGCCAGCAGCCTGGGGGGAACGGGACAGGGATACAATGAGCAGTTCTTC.

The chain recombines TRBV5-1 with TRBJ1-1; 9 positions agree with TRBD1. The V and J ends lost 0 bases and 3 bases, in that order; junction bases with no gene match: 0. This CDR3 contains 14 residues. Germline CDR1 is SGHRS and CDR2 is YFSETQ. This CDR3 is CASSLGDRDTEAFF. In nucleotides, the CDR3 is TGCGCCAGCAGCTTGGGGGACAGGGACACTGAAGCTTTCTTT.

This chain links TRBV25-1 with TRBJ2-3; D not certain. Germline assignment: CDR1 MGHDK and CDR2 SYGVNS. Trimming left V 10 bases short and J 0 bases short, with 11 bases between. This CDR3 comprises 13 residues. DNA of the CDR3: TGTGCCACCACAGATTCTAGCACAGATACGCAGTATTTT. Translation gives CATTDSSTDTQYF.

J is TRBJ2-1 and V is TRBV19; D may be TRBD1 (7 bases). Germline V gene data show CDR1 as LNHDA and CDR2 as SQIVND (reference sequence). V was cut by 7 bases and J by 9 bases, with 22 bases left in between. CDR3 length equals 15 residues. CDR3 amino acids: CASTQGRGATGEQFF. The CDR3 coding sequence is TGTGCCAGTACCCAGGGCAGGGGGGCAACGGGTGAGCAGTTCTTC.

The chain's CDR3 is CASSYSGTARGDEQYF. The DNA for the CDR3 is TGTGCCAGCAGTTACTCGGGGACAGCCCGAGGGGACGAGCAGTACTTC. The chain carries TRBV6-5 and TRBJ2-7; 7 bases are shared with TRBD1. Trimming took 0 bases from V and 5 from J; bases not matched to a gene: 10. The germline CDR1 and CDR2 sequences are MNHEY and SVGAGI. This CDR3 spans 16 amino acids.

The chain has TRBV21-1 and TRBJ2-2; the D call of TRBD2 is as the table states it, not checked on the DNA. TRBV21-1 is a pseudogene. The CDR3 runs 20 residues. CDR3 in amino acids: CASSLNRLQGGKSNTGELFF. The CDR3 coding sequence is TGTGCCAGCAGCTTAAATAGATTACAGGGAGGGAAAAGTAACACCGGGGAGCTGTTTTTT.

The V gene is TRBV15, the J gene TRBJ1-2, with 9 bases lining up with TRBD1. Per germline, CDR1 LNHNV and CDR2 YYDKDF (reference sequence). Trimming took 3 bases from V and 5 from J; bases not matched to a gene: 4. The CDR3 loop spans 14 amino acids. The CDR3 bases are TGTGCCACCAGCAGCCCGACAGGGGGTTATGGCTACACCTTC. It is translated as CATSSPTGGYGYTF. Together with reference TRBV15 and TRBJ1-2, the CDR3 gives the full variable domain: DAMVIQNPRYQVTQFGKPVTLSCSQTLNHNVMYWYQQKSSQAPKLLFHYYDKDFNNEADTPDNFQSRRPNTSFCFLDIRSPGLGDTAMYLCATSSPTGGYGYTFGSGTRLTVV.

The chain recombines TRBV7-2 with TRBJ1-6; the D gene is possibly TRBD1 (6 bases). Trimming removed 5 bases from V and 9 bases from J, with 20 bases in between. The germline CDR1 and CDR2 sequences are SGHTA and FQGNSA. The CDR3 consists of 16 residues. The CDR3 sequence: CASSPLGQFGSSPLHF. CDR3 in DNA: TGTGCCAGCAGCCCATTAGGACAGTTCGGGAGTTCACCCCTCCACTTT.

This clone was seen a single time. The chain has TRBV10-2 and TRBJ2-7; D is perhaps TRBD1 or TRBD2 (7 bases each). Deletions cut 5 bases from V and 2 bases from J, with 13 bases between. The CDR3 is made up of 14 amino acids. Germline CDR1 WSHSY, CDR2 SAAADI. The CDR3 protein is CASSPSGQAYEQYF. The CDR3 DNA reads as TGCGCCAGCAGTCCTAGCGGACAGGCCTACGAGCAGTACTTC.

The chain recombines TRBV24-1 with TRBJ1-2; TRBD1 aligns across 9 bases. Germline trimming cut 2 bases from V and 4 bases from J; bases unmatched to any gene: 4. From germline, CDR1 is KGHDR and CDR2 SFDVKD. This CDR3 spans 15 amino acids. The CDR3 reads CATSDSGTGLYGYTF. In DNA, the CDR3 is TGTGCCACCAGTGATTCCGGGACAGGGCTCTATGGCTACACCTTC.

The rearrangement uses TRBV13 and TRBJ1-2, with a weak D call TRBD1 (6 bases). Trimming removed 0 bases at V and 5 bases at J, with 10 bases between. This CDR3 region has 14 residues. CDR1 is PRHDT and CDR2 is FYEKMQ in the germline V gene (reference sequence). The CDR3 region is CASSLGTGRYGYTF. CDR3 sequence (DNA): TGTGCCAGCAGCTTAGGAACAGGGAGATATGGCTACACCTTC.

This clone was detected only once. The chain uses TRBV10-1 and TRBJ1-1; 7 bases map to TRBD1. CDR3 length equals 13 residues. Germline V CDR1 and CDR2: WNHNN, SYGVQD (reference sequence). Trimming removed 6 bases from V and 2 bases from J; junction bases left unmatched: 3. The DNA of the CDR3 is TGCGCCAGCAGCCGGGACAGTAACACTGAAGCTTTCTTT. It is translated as CASSRDSNTEAFF.